This T cell receptor (beta chain) originates from a study of T cell responses to AZD1222 COVID-19 vaccine (dated by TCRdb to about 2021). Regarding the study in general: Because spike-specific TCR depth and breadth did not differ between the two schedules, AZD1222 recipients who got a second dose at roughly 4 weeks were pooled with those who got a second dose at roughly 12 weeks. A total of around 240 trial participants underwent TCR sequencing, of whom 200 to 220 received two doses of AZD1222 and around 25 received two doses of the MenACWY control vaccine. Trial participants were enrolled by age into subgroups of 18-55, 56-69 and 70-plus years, and roughly 150, 30 and 60 TCR-sequenced participants, respectively, were included in these subgroups.

Sample time point, as interpreted from the label and publication: baseline before first vaccination. Vaccinee samples came from UK trials COV001 and COV002, including a single-blind randomized controlled phase 2/3 trial of AZD1222 (ChAdOx1 nCoV-19) in healthy adults. Trial participant PBMC samples were collected at day 0 and day 28 after the second dose for TCRbeta chain sequencing. Points the paper makes about the study in general: In the small 56-69-year group, the increase in depth fell short of significance, most likely because of low power. CD4 TCRs associated with the vaccine covered the entire spike protein, and the dominant responses were in regions 160-218 and 743-854. Conclusions about previously exposed vaccinees were limited because only a handful of AZD1222 recipients were SARS-CoV-2 seropositive at baseline. Spike-specific TCR breadth and depth rose significantly after two AZD1222 doses compared with day 0 and with MenACWY recipients. No day 14 peak-response samples were available, so repertoires were characterized only after the peak T cell response. Participants were mostly white British and included more females than males, and it was suggested by the authors that clonal diversity may have been underestimated. Reportedly, close to half of the unique spike-specific TCRs recognized epitopes lying outside the regions that are mutated in the B.1.351 and B.1.1.7 variants.

Looking up the germline V gene yields CDR1 SGHAT and CDR2 FQNNGV. V has 5 bases trimmed and J has 8 bases trimmed; junction bases matching no gene number 11. CDR3 length: 15 amino acids, cysteine to phenylalanine. Solely the CDR3 DNA is kept, with 45 bases framed from the first base. The CDR3 regions of human TCRbeta chains were analyzed by immunosequencing. Turning to the authors' computational methods: Repertoire TCRs were matched against a reference library of SARS-CoV-2-specific TCRs generated with the MIRA antigen-specificity platform. Breadth was defined as the fraction of unique TCRs that were SARS-CoV-2-associated. Depth was defined as the fraction of total T cells that were SARS-CoV-2-associated. Using the MIRA data, each spike-specific TCR was mapped to the spike region that the TCR reacts to and placed in a CD4 or CD8 class. Log10-transformed breadth and depth values were compared by one-way ANOVA with Sidak's multiple comparisons tests. This is the immuneACCESS table as TCRdb keeps it, with only in-frame sequences that have V and J called. A part of the clones is gone; compared with another copy, unresolved V genes explain less than half, and the rest is unexplained. The DNA gave D and trimming, while V, J and clone size come from that table. This sample lists about 120,000 clones; around 90% were detected once. The top ten clonotypes cover about 6% of the sample.

Concerning this clone itself: Its antigen is not yet known. There are no base qualities to consult, and no much larger clone falls within one base.

This chain is built from TRBV11-2 and TRBJ1-2; 10 central nucleotides agree with TRBD1. The sample here was peripheral blood, taken on day 0 of AZD1222 vaccination. This TCR came from an adult in good health. The CDR3 protein: CASSALWGTGEGYTF. DNA sequence: TGTGCCAGCAGCGCGCTCTGGGGGACAGGGGAAGGCTACACCTTC.